Listed below are T cell receptor beta chains from one sample, sequenced in a study of blood T cell repertoires in COVID-19. TCRdb's copy holds only in-frame clones and misses some; the assay was immunoSEQ multiplex PCR. The data show around 100,000 clones, 85% seen once. Sequenced input: peripheral blood. The receptors were sampled from a human donor in a cohort sampled during active COVID-19. CDR3s include the opening cysteine and the closing phenylalanine or tryptophan. D genes are given only for firm matches. Expanded clones are given a class, and other clones once, few, many or no size at all.

clone size: -; V gene: TRBV19; D gene: TRBD1; J gene: TRBJ2-2; CDR3 protein: CAIKTSQGDAGELFF; CDR3 DNA: TGTGCCATCAAGACTTCCCAGGGGGATGCCGGGGAGCTGTTTTTT
clone size: -; V gene: TRBV18; D gene: TRBD1; J gene: TRBJ1-6; CDR3 protein: CASSPNYRDSRSPLHF; CDR3 DNA: TGTGCCAGCTCACCGAATTACCGGGACAGTAGGTCACCCCTCCACTTT
clone size: -; V gene: TRBV5-1; D gene: -; J gene: TRBJ2-4; CDR3 protein: CASSPGLLAKNIQYF; CDR3 DNA: TGCGCCAGCAGCCCGGGACTTCTAGCCAAAAACATTCAGTACTTC
clone size: few; V gene: TRBV19; D gene: -; J gene: TRBJ2-7; CDR3 protein: CASSSETGYEQYF; CDR3 DNA: TGTGCCAGTAGTTCGGAGACAGGATACGAGCAGTACTTC
clone size: -; V gene: TRBV6-5; D gene: -; J gene: TRBJ2-5; CDR3 protein: CASAEKETQYF; CDR3 DNA: TGTGCCAGCGCCGAGAAAGAGACCCAGTACTTC
clone size: once; V gene: TRBV28; D gene: TRBD1; J gene: TRBJ1-6; CDR3 protein: CASSVPRGQGFSPLHF; CDR3 DNA: TGTGCCAGCAGCGTCCCCCGCGGACAGGGTTTTTCACCCCTCCACTTT
clone size: few; V gene: TRBV15; D gene: -; J gene: TRBJ1-2; CDR3 protein: CATSRDRTGSYYGYTF; CDR3 DNA: TGTGCCACCAGCAGAGATAGGACGGGATCTTACTATGGCTACACCTTC
clone size: -; V gene: TRBV27; D gene: -; J gene: TRBJ2-5; CDR3 protein: CASSPSPKAEDETQYF; CDR3 DNA: TGTGCCAGCAGTCCCTCCCCAAAAGCGGAGGATGAGACCCAGTACTTC
clone size: -; V gene: TRBV7-2; D gene: -; J gene: TRBJ1-2; CDR3 protein: CASSSAVYGYTF; CDR3 DNA: TGTGCCAGCAGCTCTGCGGTCTATGGCTACACCTTC
clone size: -; V gene: TRBV23-1; D gene: -; J gene: TRBJ2-4; CDR3 protein: CATEGKGAKNIQYF; CDR3 DNA: TGCGCCACCGAGGGTAAAGGGGCCAAAAACATTCAGTACTTC
clone size: -; V gene: TRBV15; D gene: -; J gene: TRBJ1-5; CDR3 protein: CATSPQGGSNQPQHF; CDR3 DNA: TGTGCCACCAGCCCACAGGGTGGGAGCAATCAGCCCCAGCATTTT
clone size: once; V gene: TRBV9; D gene: -; J gene: TRBJ2-7; CDR3 protein: CASSAGGSYEQYF; CDR3 DNA: TGTGCCAGCAGCGCCGGGGGCTCCTACGAGCAGTACTTC
clone size: few; V gene: TRBV3-1/TRBV3-2; D gene: -; J gene: TRBJ1-2; CDR3 protein: CASSHGQIYGYTF; CDR3 DNA: TGTGCCAGCAGCCACGGACAGATATATGGCTACACCTTC
clone size: -; V gene: TRBV7-3; D gene: TRBD2; J gene: TRBJ2-1; CDR3 protein: CASSKGGTSFQFF; CDR3 DNA: TGTGCCAGCAGCAAGGGTGGGACTAGTTTTCAGTTCTTC
clone size: -; V gene: TRBV21-1; D gene: -; J gene: TRBJ2-6; CDR3 protein: CASRYSDRARANVLTF; CDR3 DNA: TGTGCCAGCAGATATTCGGACAGGGCACGGGCCAACGTCCTGACTTTC
clone size: -; V gene: TRBV7-2; D gene: TRBD1; J gene: TRBJ2-7; CDR3 protein: CASSLSGQTYEQYF; CDR3 DNA: TGTGCCAGCAGCTTATCGGGACAGACCTACGAGCAGTACTTC
clone size: -; V gene: TRBV11-2; D gene: -; J gene: TRBJ2-3; CDR3 protein: CASSSFFLDTQYF; CDR3 DNA: TGTGCCAGCAGCTCCTTCTTTTTGGATACGCAGTATTTT
clone size: -; V gene: TRBV30; D gene: TRBD1; J gene: TRBJ1-5; CDR3 protein: CAWSTGTGDQPQHF; CDR3 DNA: TGTGCCTGGAGCACGGGGACAGGGGACCAGCCCCAGCATTTT
clone size: -; V gene: TRBV9; D gene: -; J gene: TRBJ2-1; CDR3 protein: CASSGSGAQFF; CDR3 DNA: TGTGCCAGCAGCGGATCAGGGGCCCAGTTCTTC
clone size: -; V gene: TRBV6-5; D gene: -; J gene: TRBJ2-1; CDR3 protein: CASSLPNEQFF; CDR3 DNA: TGTGCCAGCAGTCTCCCCAATGAGCAGTTCTTC
clone size: -; V gene: TRBV24-1; D gene: TRBD1; J gene: TRBJ1-2; CDR3 protein: CATSDPKTGGDYGYTF; CDR3 DNA: TGTGCCACCAGTGATCCAAAGACAGGGGGCGACTATGGCTACACCTTC
clone size: -; V gene: TRBV5-1; D gene: -; J gene: TRBJ2-1; CDR3 protein: CASSLLSSKYEQFF; CDR3 DNA: TGCGCCAGCAGCTTGCTGTCTAGCAAGTATGAGCAGTTCTTC
clone size: -; V gene: TRBV6-5; D gene: -; J gene: TRBJ1-1; CDR3 protein: CASSRGTVMNTEAFF; CDR3 DNA: TGTGCCAGCAGTCGGGGGACGGTAATGAACACTGAAGCTTTCTTT
clone size: -; V gene: TRBV11-2; D gene: -; J gene: TRBJ2-2; CDR3 protein: CASSWSGVNTGELFF; CDR3 DNA: TGTGCCAGCAGCTGGTCCGGGGTGAACACCGGGGAGCTGTTTTTT
clone size: -; V gene: TRBV4-3; D gene: -; J gene: TRBJ2-6; CDR3 protein: CASSPQFGSGANVLTF; CDR3 DNA: TGCGCCAGCAGCCCACAGTTCGGCTCTGGGGCCAACGTCCTGACTTTC
clone size: -; V gene: TRBV6-5; D gene: -; J gene: TRBJ1-2; CDR3 protein: CASREGQANYGYTF; CDR3 DNA: TGTGCCAGTCGGGAGGGCCAAGCTAACTATGGCTACACCTTC
clone size: -; V gene: TRBV6-2/TRBV6-3; D gene: TRBD1; J gene: TRBJ2-1; CDR3 protein: CASSYPGTDNEQFF; CDR3 DNA: TGTGCCAGCAGTTACCCGGGGACAGACAATGAGCAGTTCTTC